The 23 T cell receptor beta chains in this list originate from one sample, sequenced in a study of T-cell reconstitution after alpha-beta-depleted transplantation in children. During its preparation, the TCRbeta library received unique molecular identifiers. Each CDR3 protein gets one entry after TCRdb re-called the PCR reads with MiXCR. This sample carries about 280,000 distinct CDR3 sequences, 11% of them seen once, and the ten largest clones take roughly a quarter. Specimen: peripheral blood, collected 180 days after TCRalphabeta/CD19-depleted stem cell transplant. These receptors were taken from a male patient aged 2-15 years who had a stem cell transplant for chronic granulomatous disease, so the T cells may come from the graft donor.

V and J are TRBV30 and TRBJ1-1; D unclear. V gave up 0 bases and J gave up 3 bases, with 8 bases separating them. The CDR3 loop spans 13 amino acids. Germline V gene sequence: CDR1 GTSNPN, CDR2 SVGIG (reference sequence). The CDR3 DNA sequence: TGTGCCTGGAGTGTAAGGCTGGACACTGAAGCTTTCTTT. Translating gives CAWSVRLDTEAFF.

The chain uses TRBV4-3 and TRBJ2-1; a weak D match, TRBD2 (6 bases). Per the germline V gene, CDR1 is LGHNA and CDR2 is YSLEER. V gave up 1 base and J gave up 12 bases, with 19 bases separating them. The CDR3 loop spans 15 amino acids. The chain's CDR3 is CASSQGIGAGRRQFF. DNA of the CDR3: TGCGCCAGCAGCCAAGGGATTGGTGCGGGGAGGCGGCAGTTCTTC.

This clonotype was picked up many times. The rearrangement joins TRBV21-1 to TRBJ2-7; TRBD1, the table's D call, lacks a check against the DNA. TRBV21-1 is a documented pseudogene. The CDR3 covers 18 residues. The CDR3 DNA follows: TGTGCCAGCGCCCCGTCAGTGGCCCCAAAGGTGGGAGACTACGAGCAGTACTTC. Protein product: CASAPSVAPKVGDYEQYF.

Many counts were recorded for this clonotype. V gene TRBV6-5 combines with J gene TRBJ2-7; 14 bases line up with TRBD2. The CDR3 covers 16 residues. The V gene end was trimmed by 6 bases and the J gene end by 3 bases; junction bases not matched to a gene: 7. Germline lookup yields CDR1 MNHEY and CDR2 SVGAGI. CDR3 residues: CASSSLGTSGSYEQYF. For the CDR3, the DNA is TGTGCCAGCAGCTCCCTGGGGACTAGCGGGAGCTACGAGCAGTACTTC.

The table lists this clonotype with a few counts. The chain joins TRBV14 to TRBJ2-1, with TRBD2 matching over 9 bases. The length of the CDR3 is 19 residues. After removal of 0 bases from V and 6 bases from J, the junction contained 15 bases not matched to a gene. CDR1 and CDR2 from the germline V gene are SGHDN and FVKESK. CDR3 nucleotides: TGTGCCAGCAGCCAAGATTGGCGGGAGGGCCTCTCCGGGGTCAATGAGCAGTTCTTC. Translated, it gives CASSQDWREGLSGVNEQFF.

With respect to this clonotype: This could be a read error, since a much larger clone is one nucleotide away. The chain uses TRBV5-1 and TRBJ2-2; perhaps TRBD2 as D (5 bases). This CDR3 is 15 amino acids long. Germline values: CDR1 SGHRS, CDR2 YFSETQ. CDR3 DNA: TGCCCCAGCTCGCCGAGGGTAGAGAGGACCGGGGAGCTGTTTTTT. Translation gives CPSSPRVERTGELFF.

The sample holds many counts of this clonotype. The chain employs TRBV7-9 and TRBJ2-7; 9 bases align to TRBD1. Trimming removed 2 bases from V and 5 bases from J; junction bases left unmatched: 10. The CDR3 has 16 amino acids. Germline values: CDR1 SEHNR, CDR2 FQNEAQ (reference sequence). The CDR3 sequence is CASSLINYRGRHEQYF. The DNA of the CDR3 is TGTGCCAGCAGCTTAATTAATTACAGGGGGCGGCACGAGCAGTACTTC.

In its sample, this clonotype was seen many times. The chain employs TRBV12-3 or TRBV12-4 and TRBJ1-5; no reliable D call. The germline V and J ends were trimmed by 7 bases and 6 bases, with 16 bases remaining between them. The CDR3 is 14 amino acids. The CDR3 here is CASTSRVYGQPQHF. In DNA, the CDR3 is TGTGCCAGCACGTCCCGGGTATACGGTCAGCCCCAGCATTTT.

This clonotype was observed once. DNA for the CDR3: TGCAGCGTGGCTATTCCCTCAATTTACACAGATACGCAGTATTTT. It specifies CSVAIPSIYTDTQYF. The chain employs TRBV29-1 and TRBJ2-3; D ambiguous. V lost 6 bases, J lost 2 bases, and 18 bases lay in between. CDR1 and CDR2 (germline): SQVTM, ANQGSEA. This CDR3 comprises 15 residues.

Many counts were recorded for this clonotype. The chain employs TRBV21-1 and TRBJ2-1; the table's TRBD2 call for D was not verified on the DNA. TRBV21-1 is shown as a pseudogene. The CDR3 extends over 19 amino acids. The CDR3 region has the DNA TGTGCCAGCAGCAACGTTGAGACTAGCGGAAAAAACGCCTACAATGAGCAGTTCTTC. This encodes CASSNVETSGKNAYNEQFF.

This clonotype was counted at least ten times. The gene calls are TRBV12-3 or TRBV12-4 and TRBJ2-6; D perhaps matches TRBD1 (6 bases). The CDR3 totals 19 residues. V was clipped by 2 bases and J by 2 bases, with 19 bases between them. The CDR3: CASSLPPSLGAAGANVLTF. The CDR3 DNA is TGTGCCAGCAGTTTACCCCCGTCCTTGGGGGCGGCTGGGGCCAACGTCCTGACTTTC.

This clonotype has just a few counts. The V call is TRBV28, the J call TRBJ1-6; 7 bases line up with TRBD1. CDR3 length: 12 amino acids. The V segment lost 4 bases and the J segment 15 bases; nucleotides outside the gene matches: 6. The germline V gene has CDR1 MDHEN and CDR2 SYDVKM. Here the CDR3 DNA reads TGTGCCAGCAGTTCCCGGGACAGAAGCCTCCACTTT. Translation: CASSSRDRSLHF.

Of note for this clonotype: This may be a read error: a much more frequent sequence differs by one nucleotide. V and J are TRBV20-1 and TRBJ2-7; TRBD2 might be the D (5 bases). CDR3 length equals 13 residues. Germline-derived CDR1 and CDR2 are DFQATT and SNEGSKA (reference sequence). CDR3 sequence reads: CSAKGSTEGEQSF. The CDR3 nucleotides are TGCAGTGCTAAAGGGTCAACAGAGGGCGAGCAGTCCTTC.

In its sample, this clonotype was seen many times. The chain recombines TRBV7-2 with TRBJ1-6; D gene uncertain. Germline V gene sequence: CDR1 SGHTA, CDR2 FQGNSA. V lost 5 bases and J 9 bases, leaving 11 bases between the germline ends. The CDR3 has 13 residues. The CDR3 sequence: CASSQPGPSPLHF. DNA of the CDR3: TGTGCCAGCAGCCAACCCGGACCTTCACCCCTCCACTTT. The full variable domain, with the rest looked up from reference TRBV7-2 and TRBJ1-6, is GAGVSQSPSNKVTEKGKDVELRCDPISGHTALYWYRQSLGQGLEFLIYFQGNSAPDKSGLPSDRFSAERTGGSVSTLTIQRTQQEDSAVYLCASSQPGPSPLHFGNGTRLTVT.

In its sample, this clonotype was seen many times. The V gene is TRBV5-1, the J gene TRBJ2-1, with 10 bases lining up with TRBD2. CDR3 length: 15 amino acids. Germline loops: CDR1 SGHRS, CDR2 YFSETQ. J gave up 5 bases and V 0 bases, and 2 bases lay outside the gene matches. In DNA form, the CDR3 reads TGCGCCAGCAGCTTGGGGCTAGCGGGGGACAATGAGCAGTTCTTC. Translating it yields CASSLGLAGDNEQFF.

This clonotype was recorded at least ten times. V and J are TRBV18 and TRBJ2-3; TRBD2 aligns across 8 bases. CDR1 and CDR2 from the germline V gene are KGHSH and LQKENI. The CDR3 totals 15 residues. V shed 4 bases, J shed 2 bases, and the junction held 5 bases outside the gene matches. The CDR3 DNA is TGTGCCAGCTCACAGGCTAGCGGGCACACAGATACGCAGTATTTT. This translates into CASSQASGHTDTQYF.

Many counts were recorded for this clonotype. The chain combines TRBV28 with TRBJ2-7, with D hard to call. This CDR3 has 16 amino acids. Trimming pared 6 bases from V and 4 bases from J, leaving 22 bases between. The germline CDR1 and CDR2 sequences are MDHEN and SYDVKM. CDR3 nucleotides: TGTGCCAGCAGAACGACCCTGAAAACCCGTTCGTACGAGCAGTACTTC. This encodes CASRTTLKTRSYEQYF.

Many counts were recorded for this clonotype. The chain is built from TRBV25-1 and TRBJ2-7; D is perhaps TRBD1 (5 bases). The CDR3 spans 12 residues. CDR1 is MGHDK and CDR2 is SYGVNS in the germline V gene. Trimming pared 6 bases from V and 2 bases from J, leaving 8 bases between. The CDR3 DNA follows: TGTGCCAGCAGGACAGCCACCTACGAGCAGTACTTC. Translated, it gives CASRTATYEQYF.

This clonotype appeared many times. The rearrangement uses TRBV29-1 and TRBJ2-7; 14 nucleotides align to TRBD2. Germline CDR1 reads SQVTM; CDR2 reads ANQGSEA. Trimming took 6 bases from V and 0 from J; bases not matched to a gene: 7. The CDR3 is 16 residues long. The CDR3 bases are TGCAGCGTGGGAGCAGGGACTAGCGGGAGCTCCTACGAGCAGTACTTC. This codes for CSVGAGTSGSSYEQYF.

This clonotype was found many times. The V gene is TRBV12-3 or TRBV12-4, the J gene TRBJ1-5, with D possibly TRBD1 on 5 matching bases. The CDR3 length is 14 residues. V lost 6 bases, J lost 3 bases, and 12 bases lay in between. The DNA of the CDR3 is TGTGCCAGCAGACCCGGGACGGTCAATCAGCCCCAGCATTTT. Translating gives CASRPGTVNQPQHF.

This clonotype showed up just once. Possible read error: a much larger clone is one base away. The chain carries TRBV3-1 and TRBJ2-5, with 8 bases identical to TRBD2. CDR1 LGHDT and CDR2 YNNKEL come from the germline V gene (reference sequence). The CDR3 is made up of 15 amino acids. Here the CDR3 reads CVSSRPGLGVETQYF. DNA for the CDR3: TGTGTCAGCAGCCGCCCGGGACTAGGCGTAGAGACCCAGTACTTC.

This clonotype appeared many times. V is TRBV5-1 and J is TRBJ1-6; D not resolved. The CDR3 sequence is 13 residues long. Trimming stripped 7 bases from V and 6 bases from J, with 11 bases between. Germline CDR1 is SGHRS and CDR2 is YFSETQ. In DNA form, the CDR3 reads TGCGCCAGCCAAGAAGCCGGTAATTCACCCCTCCACTTT. This codes for CASQEAGNSPLHF.

At least ten counts were recorded for this clonotype. The V and J genes are TRBV28 and TRBJ2-3; D not resolved. Germline V CDR1 and CDR2: MDHEN, SYDVKM. Trimming pared 4 bases from V and 1 base from J, leaving 15 bases between. The CDR3 has 16 residues. The CDR3 region has the DNA TGTGCCAGCAGTTCGGGCGATCGCTTCGGCACAGATACGCAGTATTTT. Encoded protein: CASSSGDRFGTDTQYF.